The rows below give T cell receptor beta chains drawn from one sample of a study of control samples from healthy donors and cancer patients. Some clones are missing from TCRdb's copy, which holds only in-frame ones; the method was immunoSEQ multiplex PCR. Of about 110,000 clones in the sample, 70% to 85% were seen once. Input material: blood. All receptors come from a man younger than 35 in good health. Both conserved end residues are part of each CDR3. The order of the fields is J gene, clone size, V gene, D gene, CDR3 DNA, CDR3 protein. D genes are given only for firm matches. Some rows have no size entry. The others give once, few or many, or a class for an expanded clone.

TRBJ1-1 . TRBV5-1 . TGCGCCAGCAGCTTACAGGGTACTGAAGCTTTCTTT CASSLQGTEAFF
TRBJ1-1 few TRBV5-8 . TGTGCCAGCAGCTTGGTGCCAGGAAGGCCTGAAGCTTTCTTT CASSLVPGRPEAFF
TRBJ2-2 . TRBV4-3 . TGCGCCAGCAGCCAAGATCCCACCGGGGAGCTGTTTTTT CASSQDPTGELFF
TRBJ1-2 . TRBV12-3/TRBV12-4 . TGTGCCAGCAGTTCCACCCTGTCCTATGGCTACACCTTC CASSSTLSYGYTF
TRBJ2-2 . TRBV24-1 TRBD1 TGTGCCACCAGGGCCTCCGGGACAGGGAGAACCGGGGAGCTGTTTTTT CATRASGTGRTGELFF
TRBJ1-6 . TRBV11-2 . TGTGCCAGCAGCTTGAACAGGGATTATAATTCACCCCTCCACTTT CASSLNRDYNSPLHF
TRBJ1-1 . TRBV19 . TGTGCCAGTACCGAGAGGAAGGGGGGCTGGTTGAACACTGAAGCTTTCTTT CASTERKGGWLNTEAFF
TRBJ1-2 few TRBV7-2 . TGTGCCAGCAGCCCGGACAAAGCAGCTAACTATGGCTACACCTTC CASSPDKAANYGYTF
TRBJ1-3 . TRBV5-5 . TGTGCCAGCAGCTTCCGGGACGGTGGAAACACCATATATTTT CASSFRDGGNTIYF
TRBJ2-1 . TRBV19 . TGTGCCAGTAGTCGGACGGCGGGGAGCTCCTACAATGAGCAGTTCTTC CASSRTAGSSYNEQFF
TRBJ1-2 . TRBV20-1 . TGCAGTGCTAGTTTCCCCCAAGGACGTGCGCTCTCCGGCACCTTC CSASFPQGRALSGTF
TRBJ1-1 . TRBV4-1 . TGCGCCAGCAGCCAAGAACGGTTGGGGGCTTTCTTT CASSQERLGAFF
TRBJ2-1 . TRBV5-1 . TGCGCCAGCAGCTTGGCCGTTGGGGGCCCAAGCTCCTACAATGAGCAGTTCTTC CASSLAVGGPSSYNEQFF
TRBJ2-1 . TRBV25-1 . TGTGCCAGCAGTACCCCGGAGGGGGAGCCAACCTACAATGAGCAGTTCTTC CASSTPEGEPTYNEQFF
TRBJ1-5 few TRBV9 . TGTGCCAGCAGCGAGACAGACAATCAGCCCCAGCATTTT CASSETDNQPQHF
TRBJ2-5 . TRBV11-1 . TGTGCCAGCAGTTGGGCAGGCCTACAAGAGACCCAGTACTTC CASSWAGLQETQYF
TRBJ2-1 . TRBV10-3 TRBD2 TGTGCCATCAGTGACGTAACTAGCGGGGGGGCCTACAATGAGCAGTTCTTC CAISDVTSGGAYNEQFF
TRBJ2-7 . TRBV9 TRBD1 TGTGCCAGCAGCGTAGGGGACAGCCCCTACGAGCAGTACTTC CASSVGDSPYEQYF
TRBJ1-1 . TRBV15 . TGTGCCACCAGCAACGGACGGACGGTCCTCCCTGAAGCTTTCTTT CATSNGRTVLPEAFF
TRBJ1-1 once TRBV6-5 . TGTGCCAGCAGTTACCTAGGGATGAACACTGAAGCTTTCTTT CASSYLGMNTEAFF
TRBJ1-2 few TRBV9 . TGTGCCAGCACCCCTTCTCGCGGGACGAACTATGGCTACACCTTC CASTPSRGTNYGYTF
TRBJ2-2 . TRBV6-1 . TGTGCCAGCAGTGCAACACTAGATATCGGCACCGGGGAGCTGTTTTTT CASSATLDIGTGELFF
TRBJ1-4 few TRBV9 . TGTGCCAGCAGCGCCGAGGGGGGTGGGGCTTCTAATGAAAAACTGTTTTTT CASSAEGGGASNEKLFF
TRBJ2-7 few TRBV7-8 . TGTGCCAGCAGCTTTCTTGTGAAAAGCGAGCAGTACTTC CASSFLVKSEQYF
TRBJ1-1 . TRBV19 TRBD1 TGTGCCAGTAGTATAACACAGGGGTTCGGAGCTTTCTTT CASSITQGFGAFF
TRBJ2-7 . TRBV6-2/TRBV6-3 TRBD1 TGTGCCAGCAGTTACGCGGACAGGGTAAGGTACGAGCAGTACTTC CASSYADRVRYEQYF
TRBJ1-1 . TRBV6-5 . TGTGCCAGCAAGGTCGGGGGAGCTTTCGCTGAAGCTTTCTTT CASKVGGAFAEAFF
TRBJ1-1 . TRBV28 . TGTGCCAGCAGTTTACTTTCGGGGGGCTGGTGGAACACTGAAGCTTTCTTT CASSLLSGGWWNTEAFF
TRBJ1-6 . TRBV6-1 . TGTGCCAGCAGTGGCAGGGCAACAGGGCCATCTTCACCCCTCCACTTT CASSGRATGPSSPLHF
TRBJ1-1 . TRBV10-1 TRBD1 TGCGCCAGCAGTGGAGGCAGGAGGGGGCAGTACACTGAAGCTTTCTTT CASSGGRRGQYTEAFF
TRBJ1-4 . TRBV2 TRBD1 TGTGCCAGCAGCGTACAGGGGGCGGAAGAAAAACTGTTTTTT CASSVQGAEEKLFF
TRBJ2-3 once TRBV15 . TGTGCCACCAGCAGAGATCCTCCAGGGAGGACCACAGATACGCAGTATTTT CATSRDPPGRTTDTQYF
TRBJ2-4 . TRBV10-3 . TGTGCCATCAGTGATGAACTTGGCTCCCGCGGGGCCAAAAACATTCAGTACTTC CAISDELGSRGAKNIQYF
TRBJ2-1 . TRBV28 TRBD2 TGTGCCAGCAGCCTAGCGGGGGGAGGGGTAAATGAGCAGTTCTTC CASSLAGGGVNEQFF
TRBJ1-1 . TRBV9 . TGTGCCAGCAACGTTGCGGGCAGGAACACTGAAGCTTTCTTT CASNVAGRNTEAFF
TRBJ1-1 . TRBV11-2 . TGTGCCAGCAGCCCGTCCTCAGAAATAGGAATGAACACTGAAGCTTTCTTT CASSPSSEIGMNTEAFF
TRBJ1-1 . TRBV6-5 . TGTGCCAGCAGTTTGGGAACTCAAAGGCACACTGAAGCTTTCTTT CASSLGTQRHTEAFF
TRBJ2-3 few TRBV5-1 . TGCGCCAGCAGCTGGACCACAGATACGCAGTATTTT CASSWTTDTQYF
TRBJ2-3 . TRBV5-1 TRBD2 TGCGCCAGCAGCTCCAGCGGGGTCTCAGATACGCAGTATTTT CASSSSGVSDTQYF
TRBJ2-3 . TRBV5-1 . TGCGCCAGCAGCTTTTCCTTCGGCACAGATACGCAGTATTTT CASSFSFGTDTQYF
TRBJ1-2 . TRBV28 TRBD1 TGTGCCAGCGGGGCTTGGGGGACAGGGAAGGGTGGCTACACCTTC CASGAWGTGKGGYTF
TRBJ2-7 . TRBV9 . TGTGCCAGCAGCGTAGGCCAGGGCCAGGGGGAGCAGTACTTC CASSVGQGQGEQYF
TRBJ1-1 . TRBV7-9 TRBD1 TGTGCCAGCAGCTTACTACAGGGGGCGCTGGGTGAAGCTTTCTTT CASSLLQGALGEAFF
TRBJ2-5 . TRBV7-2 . TGTGCCAGCTCGGGGAGTCGGGTGGGGGAGACCCAGTACTTC CASSGSRVGETQYF
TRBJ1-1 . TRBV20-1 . TGCAGTGCAATAGGCACTGAAGCTTTCTTT CSAIGTEAFF